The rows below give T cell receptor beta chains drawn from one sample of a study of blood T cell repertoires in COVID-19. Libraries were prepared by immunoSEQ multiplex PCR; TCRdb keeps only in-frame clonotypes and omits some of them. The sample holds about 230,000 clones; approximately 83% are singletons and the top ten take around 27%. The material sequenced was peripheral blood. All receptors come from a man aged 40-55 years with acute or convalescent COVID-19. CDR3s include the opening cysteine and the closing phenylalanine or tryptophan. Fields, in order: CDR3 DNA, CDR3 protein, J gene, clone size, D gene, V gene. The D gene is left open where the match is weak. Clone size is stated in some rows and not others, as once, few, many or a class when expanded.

CDR3nt: TGCGCCAGCAGCCCTAGCGGGGTGGGGAGAGGGTACAATGAGCAGTTCTTC; CDR3aa: CASSPSGVGRGYNEQFF; j_gene: TRBJ2-1; abundance: many; d_gene: TRBD2; v_gene: TRBV4-1
CDR3nt: TGTGCCAGCAGCGGGGTGGGACAAGCGTACAATGAGCAGTTCTTC; CDR3aa: CASSGVGQAYNEQFF; j_gene: TRBJ2-1; abundance: NA; d_gene: NA; v_gene: TRBV9
CDR3nt: TGCAGCGTACAGGGGCGAATGAACACTGAAGCTTTCTTT; CDR3aa: CSVQGRMNTEAFF; j_gene: TRBJ1-1; abundance: NA; d_gene: TRBD1; v_gene: TRBV29-1
CDR3nt: TGTGCCAGCTCACCATTGCAGGGCCAAGGGGGCACTGAAGCTTTCTTT; CDR3aa: CASSPLQGQGGTEAFF; j_gene: TRBJ1-1; abundance: NA; d_gene: NA; v_gene: TRBV18
CDR3nt: TGTGCCAGCAGGGGACTGACAGTTAATCAGCCCCAGCATTTT; CDR3aa: CASRGLTVNQPQHF; j_gene: TRBJ1-5; abundance: NA; d_gene: NA; v_gene: TRBV2
CDR3nt: TGTGCCAGTAGTATGAGAAAAAAAGCGGGAGGCGGCGCCTACGAGCAGTACTTC; CDR3aa: CASSMRKKAGGGAYEQYF; j_gene: TRBJ2-7; abundance: NA; d_gene: TRBD2; v_gene: TRBV19
CDR3nt: TGTGCCAGTAGTATGGGACAGGGCGGGGAAAAACTGTTTTTT; CDR3aa: CASSMGQGGEKLFF; j_gene: TRBJ1-4; abundance: NA; d_gene: TRBD1; v_gene: TRBV19
CDR3nt: TGTGCCAGCAGCCCGCAGCTAAGGGGGACAGGGGCCTACGAGCAGTACTTC; CDR3aa: CASSPQLRGTGAYEQYF; j_gene: TRBJ2-7; abundance: few; d_gene: TRBD1; v_gene: TRBV7-2
CDR3nt: TGTGCCAGCAGCTTAGACAGGGGTGGGGGAATCTCTGGGGCCAACGTCCTGACTTTC; CDR3aa: CASSLDRGGGISGANVLTF; j_gene: TRBJ2-6; abundance: NA; d_gene: TRBD1; v_gene: TRBV7-2
CDR3nt: TGTGCCAGCTCACCATTTGGATCCAGGGGGTTTCAGCCCCAGCATTTT; CDR3aa: CASSPFGSRGFQPQHF; j_gene: TRBJ1-5; abundance: NA; d_gene: TRBD1; v_gene: TRBV18
CDR3nt: TGTGCCAGCAGCGTCGACAGTGAAGGCACTGAAGCTTTCTTT; CDR3aa: CASSVDSEGTEAFF; j_gene: TRBJ1-1; abundance: NA; d_gene: NA; v_gene: TRBV9
CDR3nt: TGTGCCAGCAGCCCCCGGGGGGCGGGAAGCTCCTACAATGAGCAGTTCTTC; CDR3aa: CASSPRGAGSSYNEQFF; j_gene: TRBJ2-1; abundance: NA; d_gene: NA; v_gene: TRBV9
CDR3nt: TGTGCCAGCAGTGAGGAGACAGATACGCAGTATTTT; CDR3aa: CASSEETDTQYF; j_gene: TRBJ2-3; abundance: NA; d_gene: NA; v_gene: TRBV2
CDR3nt: TGCGCCAGCGCAAAGGAAACAGGGGTTCAGACTGAAGCTTTCTTT; CDR3aa: CASAKETGVQTEAFF; j_gene: TRBJ1-1; abundance: NA; d_gene: TRBD1; v_gene: TRBV5-1
CDR3nt: TGTGCCAGTAATATCGTAGGTGCTTCGGGGGAAAAACTGTTTTTT; CDR3aa: CASNIVGASGEKLFF; j_gene: TRBJ1-4; abundance: few; d_gene: NA; v_gene: TRBV19
CDR3nt: TGTGCCAGCAGCCCAGACAGGGGGAAGGCTTTCTTT; CDR3aa: CASSPDRGKAFF; j_gene: TRBJ1-1; abundance: NA; d_gene: TRBD1; v_gene: TRBV7-9
CDR3nt: TGTGCCAGCAGGCCAGGACAGCTTTACACTGAAGCTTTCTTT; CDR3aa: CASRPGQLYTEAFF; j_gene: TRBJ1-1; abundance: NA; d_gene: NA; v_gene: TRBV6-5
CDR3nt: TGCGCCAGCAGTGAAACCCCTGGGACAGGGCCAGATACGCAGTATTTT; CDR3aa: CASSETPGTGPDTQYF; j_gene: TRBJ2-3; abundance: NA; d_gene: TRBD1; v_gene: TRBV10-1
CDR3nt: TGTGCCAGCAGCCGACTAGCGGCCCGCACAGATACGCAGTATTTT; CDR3aa: CASSRLAARTDTQYF; j_gene: TRBJ2-3; abundance: NA; d_gene: TRBD2; v_gene: TRBV25-1
CDR3nt: TGTGCCAGCAGCCTACCGTCCAAAAACATTCAGTACTTC; CDR3aa: CASSLPSKNIQYF; j_gene: TRBJ2-4; abundance: NA; d_gene: NA; v_gene: TRBV7-2
CDR3nt: TGTGCCAGCAGCTTGAAGAAGGGACACAACACTGAAGCTTTCTTT; CDR3aa: CASSLKKGHNTEAFF; j_gene: TRBJ1-1; abundance: NA; d_gene: NA; v_gene: TRBV5-4
CDR3nt: TGTGCCACCAAAGACAGGATGAACACTGAAGCTTTCTTT; CDR3aa: CATKDRMNTEAFF; j_gene: TRBJ1-1; abundance: NA; d_gene: NA; v_gene: TRBV7-8
CDR3nt: TGTGCCAGCAGTGACCGCGGCTACGAGCAGTACTTC; CDR3aa: CASSDRGYEQYF; j_gene: TRBJ2-7; abundance: NA; d_gene: NA; v_gene: TRBV2
CDR3nt: TGTGCCAGCAGTGAAGCGGCAGGGGTAAATGAAAAACTGTTTTTT; CDR3aa: CASSEAAGVNEKLFF; j_gene: TRBJ1-4; abundance: NA; d_gene: NA; v_gene: TRBV6-1
CDR3nt: TGTGCCAGCAGCTTATCGCAGGGCATTCTACTCTCTGGAAACACCATATATTTT; CDR3aa: CASSLSQGILLSGNTIYF; j_gene: TRBJ1-3; abundance: NA; d_gene: NA; v_gene: TRBV11-2
CDR3nt: TGTGCCAGCAGCTTGCGGGCTAGCGGCTACGAGCAGTACTTC; CDR3aa: CASSLRASGYEQYF; j_gene: TRBJ2-7; abundance: few; d_gene: TRBD2; v_gene: TRBV5-5
CDR3nt: TGTGCCAGCAGCCCCCTGACAACTCCTGGAAACACCATATATTTT; CDR3aa: CASSPLTTPGNTIYF; j_gene: TRBJ1-3; abundance: NA; d_gene: NA; v_gene: TRBV9
CDR3nt: TGCGCCAGCAGTGAGTACCGGGACAGGGAGAGCGAGCAGTACTTC; CDR3aa: CASSEYRDRESEQYF; j_gene: TRBJ2-7; abundance: NA; d_gene: TRBD1; v_gene: TRBV10-1
CDR3nt: TGTGCCAGCAGTGATTTAGACAGACTGAACACTGAAGCTTTCTTT; CDR3aa: CASSDLDRLNTEAFF; j_gene: TRBJ1-1; abundance: once; d_gene: NA; v_gene: TRBV27
CDR3nt: TGTGCCAGTAGTATACCCACGAAGGGGGACAGCCCCTACGAGCAGTACTTC; CDR3aa: CASSIPTKGDSPYEQYF; j_gene: TRBJ2-7; abundance: NA; d_gene: TRBD1; v_gene: TRBV19
CDR3nt: TGTGCCAGCAGCTTAGGGGGCGGGCTAGCGTGGTACAATGAGCAGTTCTTC; CDR3aa: CASSLGGGLAWYNEQFF; j_gene: TRBJ2-1; abundance: NA; d_gene: NA; v_gene: TRBV11-2
CDR3nt: TGTGCCAGCAGTTTGAACAGGGTAGCGAACACTGAAGCTTTCTTT; CDR3aa: CASSLNRVANTEAFF; j_gene: TRBJ1-1; abundance: NA; d_gene: NA; v_gene: TRBV6-5
CDR3nt: TGTGCCAGCAGCCAGGGACTAGGAGAATACGAGCAGTACTTC; CDR3aa: CASSQGLGEYEQYF; j_gene: TRBJ2-7; abundance: many; d_gene: TRBD2; v_gene: TRBV3-1/TRBV3-2
CDR3nt: TGTGCCAGCAGTGAAGCCACTAGTCGCGCAGATACGCAGTATTTT; CDR3aa: CASSEATSRADTQYF; j_gene: TRBJ2-3; abundance: NA; d_gene: NA; v_gene: TRBV6-1
CDR3nt: TGCGCCAGCAGTGAGGACAGGGGCGGCTACACCTTC; CDR3aa: CASSEDRGGYTF; j_gene: TRBJ1-2; abundance: NA; d_gene: TRBD1; v_gene: TRBV10-2
CDR3nt: TGCGCCAGCAGCCAATCGACTAGCGGGTACCACACCGGGGAGCTGTTTTTT; CDR3aa: CASSQSTSGYHTGELFF; j_gene: TRBJ2-2; abundance: NA; d_gene: TRBD2; v_gene: TRBV4-3
CDR3nt: TGTGCCACCAGTGATTTGCCAGGGAAAGAGACCCAGTACTTC; CDR3aa: CATSDLPGKETQYF; j_gene: TRBJ2-5; abundance: NA; d_gene: NA; v_gene: TRBV24-1
CDR3nt: TGCAGCGTGAACAGGATGAACACTGAAGCTTTCTTT; CDR3aa: CSVNRMNTEAFF; j_gene: TRBJ1-1; abundance: NA; d_gene: NA; v_gene: TRBV29-1
CDR3nt: TGTGCCAGCAGCCAAGATGGGGCTGGGCTTGGCGAGCAGTACTTC; CDR3aa: CASSQDGAGLGEQYF; j_gene: TRBJ2-7; abundance: NA; d_gene: NA; v_gene: TRBV4-2
CDR3nt: TGTGCCAGCAGCTTAATCACTAGCGGGAGGTACGAGCAGTACTTC; CDR3aa: CASSLITSGRYEQYF; j_gene: TRBJ2-7; abundance: NA; d_gene: TRBD2; v_gene: TRBV7-9
CDR3nt: TGTGCCAGCAGGGACAGTAGCTCTGGAAACACCATATATTTT; CDR3aa: CASRDSSSGNTIYF; j_gene: TRBJ1-3; abundance: NA; d_gene: NA; v_gene: TRBV28
CDR3nt: TGTGCCAGTAGTATGGTGAGCTCTGGGGCCAACGTCCTGACTTTC; CDR3aa: CASSMVSSGANVLTF; j_gene: TRBJ2-6; abundance: NA; d_gene: NA; v_gene: TRBV19
CDR3nt: TGTGCCAGCAGCTCCGGACAGGGTTTCTATAATTCACCCCTCCACTTT; CDR3aa: CASSSGQGFYNSPLHF; j_gene: TRBJ1-6; abundance: NA; d_gene: TRBD1; v_gene: TRBV7-9
CDR3nt: TGTGCCAGCGAGGGCCAAGGGACAGCCGTGGCCATGATGAGTGAGCAGTACTTC; CDR3aa: CASEGQGTAVAMMSEQYF; j_gene: TRBJ2-7; abundance: NA; d_gene: NA; v_gene: TRBV21-1
CDR3nt: TGTGCCAGCAGCTTAAGTACAGAGACAACTAATGAAAAACTGTTTTTT; CDR3aa: CASSLSTETTNEKLFF; j_gene: TRBJ1-4; abundance: NA; d_gene: NA; v_gene: TRBV5-6
CDR3nt: TGCAGCGCCGACCGGCCTAGCGTTAGCACAGATACGCAGTATTTT; CDR3aa: CSADRPSVSTDTQYF; j_gene: TRBJ2-3; abundance: NA; d_gene: NA; v_gene: TRBV29-1